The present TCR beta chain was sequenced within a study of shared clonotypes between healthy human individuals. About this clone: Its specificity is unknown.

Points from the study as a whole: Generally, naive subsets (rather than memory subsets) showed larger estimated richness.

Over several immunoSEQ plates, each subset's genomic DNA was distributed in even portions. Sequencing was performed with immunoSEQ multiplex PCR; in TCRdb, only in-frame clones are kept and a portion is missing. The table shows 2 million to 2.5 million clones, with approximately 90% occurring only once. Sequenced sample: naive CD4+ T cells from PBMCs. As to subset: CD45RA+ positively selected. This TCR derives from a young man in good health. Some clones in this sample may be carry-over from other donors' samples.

CDR3 DNA sequence: TGCGCCAGCAGTGGAGCAAAAATTCTAGCGGGAAGCACAGATACGCAGTATTTT. Translating gives CASSGAKILAGSTDTQYF. This chain joins TRBV10-2 and TRBJ2-3; 9 bases are a match to TRBD2. This CDR3 contains 18 residues. Unmatched junction bases numbered 11, after V lost 4 bases and J lost 0 bases. Germline V gene data show CDR1 as WSHSY and CDR2 as SAAADI.